This T cell receptor (beta chain) was identified during a study of human versus mouse CDR3 diversity and MHC coevolution. Findings of the study overall: Compared with mice, human CDR3s carried more deletions and insertions on average. Most of the three human donors had the lowest clonal inequality.

CDR3 size: 12 residues. CDR1 is SQVTM and CDR2 is ANQGSEA in the germline V gene. The V end lost 6 bases, the J end lost 5 bases, and 13 bases lay between the germline ends. Generated by immunoSEQ multiplex PCR, the TCRdb table keeps only in-frame clones and is missing some. This table holds tens of thousands of clones, 80% to 95% found once. Of note for this clone: The target antigen is unknown.

Sorting isolated naive CD4 T cells lacking CD45RO and expressing CD62L. This TCR was recovered from a person aged 30 to 70 in good health. V gene TRBV29-1 combines with J gene TRBJ1-2; TRBD1 might be the D (5 bases). Sequenced material: naive CD4+ T cells from blood. This sample's subset: CD45RO-negative CD62L-positive naive CD4 T cells. The CDR3 region is CSVRPGGYGYTF. The CDR3 bases are TGCAGCGTACGCCCGGGGGGTTATGGCTACACCTTC.